Listed below are T cell receptor beta chains from one sample, sequenced in a study of T cells in localized non-small cell lung cancer. Measured with immunoSEQ multiplex PCR; TCRdb has only the in-frame clones, and not every one. The table records around 64,000 clones, 75% to 85% of them present only once. This specimen consisted of PBMCs, obtained before any cancer treatment. The source of these receptors is a man aged 35 to 70 with stage II lung adenocarcinoma. Both conserved end residues are part of each CDR3. Each record gives: V gene, CDR3 protein.

TRBV11-2	CASSLNRNYGYTF
TRBV18	CASSPRAGGTSGGQETQYF
TRBV4-3	CASSQASGANNEQFF
TRBV7-8	CASSRQGNEKLFF
TRBV5-1	CASSFRQGPSDTQYF
TRBV18	CASSPGTPGHREKLFF
TRBV9	CASSVGTSGQGTQYF
TRBV6-1	CASSEPGGGSGNTIYF
TRBV5-1	CASSKANYGYTF
TRBV27	CASSQGDRLTNYGYTF
TRBV19	CASSIMGRYLNTEAFF
TRBV7-9	CASSSSGTARGEQFF
TRBV18	CASSTGTGGTEAFF
TRBV6-4	CASTLTPGAARAFF
TRBV9	CASSVEWNPSGNTIYF
TRBV19	CASIGTGRDNYGYTF
TRBV10-3	CAISDPPNGYTF
TRBV11-2	CASSRGLAPEQFF
TRBV9	CASSRTGRGQPQHF
TRBV7-2	CASSLAFRVEDQPQHF
TRBV28	CASRFNEKLFF
TRBV7-2	CASSLDTDTQYF
TRBV5-1	CASSPLSGTLNTEAFF
TRBV7-9	CASSLAEATGVPGELFF
TRBV19	CASTSGTGGSGNTIYF
TRBV29-1	CSFRTGGYEEQYF
TRBV7-2	CASSLENRANQPQHF
TRBV10-3	CAISDTDTQYF
TRBV6-5	CASSYQGKMNTEAFF
TRBV30	CAWDPGLRNTEAFF
TRBV11-1	CASSLPGSHEQYF
TRBV15	CATTGDDSKGAYEQYF
TRBV4-2	CASSQGDRVADTQYF
TRBV7-2	CASSSWTGPSSYEQYF
TRBV7-2	CASSLVAGGTSAQETQYF
TRBV5-4	CASSFYLGQRETQYF
TRBV18	CASSPPGHHTDTQYF
TRBV6-1	CASSEAAGGTGTGNTIYF
TRBV29-1	CSAWSFGGTEAFF
TRBV7-6	CASSSGGGLSGNTIYF
TRBV5-8	CASSLEGTGVAYEQYF
TRBV7-7	CASSPSGLRGELFF
TRBV7-2	CASSLNGLVDTGELFF
TRBV5-5	CASSAGTGPQETQYF
TRBV11-3	CASSLDGRRYEQYF
TRBV6-5	CAGDRALKNNEQFF
TRBV10-3	CAIRKEETQYF
TRBV7-9	CASSRIAGGELFF
TRBV11-2	CASSQEPFVNEQYF
TRBV27	CASRAAEFSGNTIYF
TRBV6-5	CASSYDRKSLAFF
TRBV15	CATSRGQGSYGYTF
TRBV10-3	CAISEVAGVAEQFF
TRBV4-2	CASSPPRGTNEKLFF
TRBV18	CASSSGRPANAEAFF
TRBV7-9	CASSLGREASGGGYTF
TRBV30	CAWSRGSGNTIYF